This T cell receptor beta chain stems from a study of blood T cell repertoires in COVID-19. This clone was observed a single time. Authors' processing steps: Amplification of reference gene primers was used by the study to estimate nucleated cell counts. Using immunoSEQ multiplex PCR, the repertoire was profiled, and TCRdb retains in-frame clones only, with some absent. The V and J calls and the clone size are those of that table, but D and trimming were determined from the DNA. The sample contains roughly 220,000 clones, about nine tenths of which appear only once. Germline trimming cut 7 bases from V and 6 bases from J; bases unmatched to any gene: 12. The CDR3 extends over 15 amino acids. Per the germline V gene, CDR1 is SGHTA and CDR2 is FQGNSA.

The receptor was isolated from a woman aged 25 to 39 who had recovered from COVID-19. J is TRBJ1-2 and V is TRBV7-2, with TRBD1 matching 9 bases. Specimen: PBMCs or T cells enriched from blood (not recorded which). The CDR3 protein is CASTSGRDRVNGYTF. In nucleotides, the CDR3 is TGTGCCAGCACCTCCGGCCGGGACAGGGTAAATGGCTACACCTTC.